The present TCR beta chain was sequenced within a study of PD-L1 blockade in urothelial cancer. Study overall: Males with urothelial cancer arising in the bladder constituted about 85% of the roughly 29 patients.

This clone turned up a few times. Here immunoSEQ multiplex PCR was the method, and the copy in TCRdb shows in-frame clones only, minus some. The data show some 80,000 clones, with 87% seen just once and 4.5% to 7% held by the top ten. There are 14 residues in the CDR3. Deletions cut 6 bases from V and 0 bases from J, with 10 bases between. Germline CDR1 reads WSHSY; CDR2 reads SAAADI. The rearrangement links TRBV10-2 to TRBJ2-3, with a possible D match to TRBD2 (5 bases). The source was PBMCs, collected around atezolizumab (anti-PD-L1) treatment. The receptor comes from a woman in her 70s with urothelial cancer. The CDR3 DNA reads as TGCGCCAGCAGCGCTAGCTTCAGCACAGATACGCAGTATTTT. It encodes CASSASFSTDTQYF.